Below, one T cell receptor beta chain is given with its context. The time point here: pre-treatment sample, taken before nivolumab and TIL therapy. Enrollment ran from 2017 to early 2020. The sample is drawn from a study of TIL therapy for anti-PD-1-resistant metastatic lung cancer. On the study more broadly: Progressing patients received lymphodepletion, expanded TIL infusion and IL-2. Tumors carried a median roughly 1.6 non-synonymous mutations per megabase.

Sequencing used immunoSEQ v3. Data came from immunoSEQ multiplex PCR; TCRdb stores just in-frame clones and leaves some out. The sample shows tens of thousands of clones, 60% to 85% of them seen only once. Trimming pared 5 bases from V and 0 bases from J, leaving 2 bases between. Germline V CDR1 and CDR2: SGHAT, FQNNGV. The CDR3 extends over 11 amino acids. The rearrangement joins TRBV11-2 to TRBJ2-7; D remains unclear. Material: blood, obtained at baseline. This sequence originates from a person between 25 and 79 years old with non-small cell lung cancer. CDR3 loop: CASSPSYEQYF. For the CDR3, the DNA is TGTGCCAGCAGCCCCTCCTACGAGCAGTACTTC.